The clone carrying this TCR beta chain was seen a handful of times. Its specificity is unknown. This sample is part of a study of cytomegalovirus exposure and HLA in healthy donors. Study results and limitations: DRB1 showed the most TCR associations and HLA-C the fewest in a later analysis, as rates varied by HLA locus. The authors assumed roughly uniform sequencing depth across donors for presence/absence analyses.

PCR was performed using 60 Vbeta and 13 Jbeta primers. The table came from immunoSEQ multiplex PCR; TCRdb's copy has only in-frame clones and leaves some out. Counted here are approximately 210,000 clones, 70% to 80% occurring once; the ten biggest clones make up roughly 1.4%. The V and J ends lost 5 bases and 1 base, in that order; junction bases with no gene match: 8. CDR1 SGHVS and CDR2 FNYEAQ come from the germline V gene. CDR3 length equals 19 residues. The receptor comes from a woman between 45 and 65 years old in good health and CMV-seronegative. J is TRBJ2-1 and V is TRBV7-6; 16 bases agree with TRBD2. The sample taken for sequencing was PBMCs. This CDR3 is CASSPIGTSGRASYNEQFF. CDR3 bases: TGTGCCAGCAGCCCCATTGGGACTAGCGGGAGGGCTTCCTACAATGAGCAGTTCTTC.